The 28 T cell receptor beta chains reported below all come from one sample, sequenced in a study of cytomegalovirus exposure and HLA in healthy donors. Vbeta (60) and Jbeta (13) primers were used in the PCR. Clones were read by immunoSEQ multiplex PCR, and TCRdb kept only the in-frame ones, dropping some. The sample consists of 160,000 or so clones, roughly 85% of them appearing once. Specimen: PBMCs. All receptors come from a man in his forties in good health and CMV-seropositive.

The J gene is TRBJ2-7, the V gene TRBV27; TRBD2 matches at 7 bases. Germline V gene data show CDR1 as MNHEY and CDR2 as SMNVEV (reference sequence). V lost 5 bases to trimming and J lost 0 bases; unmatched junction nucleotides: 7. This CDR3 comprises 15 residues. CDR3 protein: CASSSLAALSYEQYF. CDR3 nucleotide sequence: TGTGCCAGCAGTAGCCTAGCGGCACTCTCCTACGAGCAGTACTTC.

CDR3 in DNA: TGTGCCAGTAGTATAAACAGGGATGGGGATCAGCCCCAGCATTTT. Translation: CASSINRDGDQPQHF. The V call is TRBV19, the J call TRBJ1-5; weak D call: TRBD1 (6 bases). The CDR3 contains 15 residues. Germline CDR1 LNHDA, CDR2 SQIVND (reference sequence). V was clipped by 2 bases and J by 5 bases, with 13 bases between them.

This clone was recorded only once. CDR3 residues: CASSQGQGAQAFF. The CDR3 nucleotides read TGCGCCAGCAGCCAAGGACAGGGGGCCCAAGCTTTCTTT. The chain carries TRBV5-1 and TRBJ1-1; 11 bases fit TRBD1. The germline V gene has CDR1 SGHRS and CDR2 YFSETQ. CDR3 length equals 13 residues. The ends lost 4 bases at V and 9 bases at J; junction bases unmatched: 5.

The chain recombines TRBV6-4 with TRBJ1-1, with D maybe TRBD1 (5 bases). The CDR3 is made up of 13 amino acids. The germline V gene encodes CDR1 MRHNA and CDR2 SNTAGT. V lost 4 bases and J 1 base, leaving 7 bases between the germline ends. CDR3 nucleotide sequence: TGTGCCAGCAGTGTCGACAGGAACACTGAAGCTTTCTTT. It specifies CASSVDRNTEAFF.

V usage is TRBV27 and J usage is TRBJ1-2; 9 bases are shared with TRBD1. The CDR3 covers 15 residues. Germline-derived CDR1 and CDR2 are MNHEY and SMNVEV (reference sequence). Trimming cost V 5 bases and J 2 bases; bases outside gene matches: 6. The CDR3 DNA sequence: TGTGCCAGCAGTACCCTGACAGGGGGAAACTATGGCTACACCTTC. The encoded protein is CASSTLTGGNYGYTF.

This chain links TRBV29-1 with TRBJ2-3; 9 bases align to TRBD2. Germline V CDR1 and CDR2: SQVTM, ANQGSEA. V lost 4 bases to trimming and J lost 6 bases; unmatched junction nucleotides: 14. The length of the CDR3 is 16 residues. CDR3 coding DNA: TGCAGCGTTGGGGGGTCGGGAGCGGGAGGAGGTGATACGCAGTATTTT. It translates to CSVGGSGAGGGDTQYF.

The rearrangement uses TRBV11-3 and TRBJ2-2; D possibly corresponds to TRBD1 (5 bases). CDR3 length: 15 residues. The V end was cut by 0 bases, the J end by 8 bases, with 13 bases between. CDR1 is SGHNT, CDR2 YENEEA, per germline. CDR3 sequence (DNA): TGTGCCAGCAGCTTAGATCTGTGGCAGGGAGGGGAGCTGTTTTTT. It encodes CASSLDLWQGGELFF.

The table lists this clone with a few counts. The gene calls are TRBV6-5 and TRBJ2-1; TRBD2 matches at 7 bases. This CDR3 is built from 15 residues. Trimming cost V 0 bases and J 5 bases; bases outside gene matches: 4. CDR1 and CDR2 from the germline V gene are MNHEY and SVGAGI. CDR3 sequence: CASSYSTSRDNEQFF. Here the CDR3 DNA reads TGTGCCAGCAGTTACTCGACTAGCCGCGACAATGAGCAGTTCTTC.

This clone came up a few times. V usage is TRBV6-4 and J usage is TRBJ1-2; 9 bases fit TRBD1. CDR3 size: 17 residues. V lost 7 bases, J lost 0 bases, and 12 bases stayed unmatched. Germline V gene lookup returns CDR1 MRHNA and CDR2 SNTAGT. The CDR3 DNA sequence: TGTGCCAGCATTAATCGGGACAGGGACTTAGCTAACTATGGCTACACCTTC. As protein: CASINRDRDLANYGYTF.

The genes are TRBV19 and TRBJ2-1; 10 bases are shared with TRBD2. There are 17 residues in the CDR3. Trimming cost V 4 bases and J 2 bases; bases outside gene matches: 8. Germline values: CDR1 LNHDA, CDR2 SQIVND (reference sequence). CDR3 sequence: CASSTDGLADPYNEQFF. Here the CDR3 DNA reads TGTGCCAGTAGTACTGACGGACTAGCGGATCCCTACAATGAGCAGTTCTTC.

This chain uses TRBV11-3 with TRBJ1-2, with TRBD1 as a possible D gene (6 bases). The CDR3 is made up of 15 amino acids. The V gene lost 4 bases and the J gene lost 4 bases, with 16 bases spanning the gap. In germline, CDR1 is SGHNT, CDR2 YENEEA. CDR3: CASSSHSDRRYGYTF. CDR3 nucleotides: TGTGCCAGCAGCTCCCATTCCGACAGGCGCTATGGCTACACCTTC.

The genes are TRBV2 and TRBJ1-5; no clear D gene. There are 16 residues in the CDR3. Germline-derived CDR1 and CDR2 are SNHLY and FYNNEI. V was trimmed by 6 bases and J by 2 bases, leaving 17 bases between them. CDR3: CASSLPGVKGNQPQHF. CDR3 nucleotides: TGTGCCAGCAGCCTACCCGGAGTCAAGGGCAATCAGCCCCAGCATTTT.

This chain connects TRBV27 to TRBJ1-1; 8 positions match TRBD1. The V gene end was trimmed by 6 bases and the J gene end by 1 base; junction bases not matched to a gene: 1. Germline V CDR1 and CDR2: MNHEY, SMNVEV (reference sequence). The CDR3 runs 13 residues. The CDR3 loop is CASRGTGNTEAFF. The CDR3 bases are TGTGCCAGCAGGGGGACAGGGAACACTGAAGCTTTCTTT.

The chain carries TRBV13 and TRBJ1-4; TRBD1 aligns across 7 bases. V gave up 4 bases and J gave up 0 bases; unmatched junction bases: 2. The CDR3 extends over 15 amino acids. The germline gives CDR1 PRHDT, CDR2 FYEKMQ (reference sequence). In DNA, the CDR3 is TGTGCCAGCAGCTCCGGACAGGCAACTAATGAAAAACTGTTTTTT. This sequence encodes CASSSGQATNEKLFF.

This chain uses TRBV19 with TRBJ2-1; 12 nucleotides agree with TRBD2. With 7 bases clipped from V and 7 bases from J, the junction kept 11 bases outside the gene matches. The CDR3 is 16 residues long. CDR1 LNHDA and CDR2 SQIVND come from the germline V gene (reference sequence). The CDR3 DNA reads TGTGCCAGTAAATCTAGCGGGAGGGCCAGTCGAAATGAGCAGTTCTTC. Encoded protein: CASKSSGRASRNEQFF.

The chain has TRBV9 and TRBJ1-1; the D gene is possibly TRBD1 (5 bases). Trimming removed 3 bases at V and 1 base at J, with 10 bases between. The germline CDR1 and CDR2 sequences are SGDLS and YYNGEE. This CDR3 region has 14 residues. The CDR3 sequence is CASSAGLENTEAFF. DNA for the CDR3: TGTGCCAGCAGCGCAGGGTTAGAGAACACTGAAGCTTTCTTT. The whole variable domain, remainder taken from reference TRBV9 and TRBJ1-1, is DSGVTQTPKHLITATGQRVTLRCSPRSGDLSVYWYQQSLDQGLQFLIQYYNGEERAKGNILERFSAQQFPDLHSELNLSSLELGDSALYFCASSAGLENTEAFFGQGTRLTVV.

The CDR3: CASSVDSSSNEQFF. The CDR3 nucleotides read TGTGCCAGCAGCGTAGACTCTAGCAGCAATGAGCAGTTCTTC. The chain combines TRBV9 with TRBJ2-1; TRBD2 might be the D (5 bases). Germline-derived CDR1 and CDR2 are SGDLS and YYNGEE. This CDR3 region has 14 residues. The V end lost 0 bases, the J end lost 6 bases, and 10 bases lay between the germline ends.

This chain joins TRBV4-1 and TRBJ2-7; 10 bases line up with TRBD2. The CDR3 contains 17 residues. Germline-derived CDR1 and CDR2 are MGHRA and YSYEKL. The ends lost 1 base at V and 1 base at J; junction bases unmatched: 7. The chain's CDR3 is CASSQGARTSGSYEQYF. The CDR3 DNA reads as TGCGCCAGCAGCCAAGGGGCCCGGACTAGCGGTTCCTACGAGCAGTACTTC.

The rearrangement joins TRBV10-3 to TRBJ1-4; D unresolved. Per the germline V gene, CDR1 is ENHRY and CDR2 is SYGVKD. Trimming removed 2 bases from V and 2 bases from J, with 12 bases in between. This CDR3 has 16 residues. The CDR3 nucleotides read TGTGCCATCAGTGAGGAGGGTCGGTCGACTAATGAAAAACTGTTTTTT. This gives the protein CAISEEGRSTNEKLFF.

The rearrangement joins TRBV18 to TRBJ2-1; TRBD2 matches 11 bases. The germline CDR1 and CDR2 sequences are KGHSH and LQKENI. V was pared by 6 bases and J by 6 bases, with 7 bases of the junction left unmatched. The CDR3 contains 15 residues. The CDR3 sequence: CASSPIAGGPNEQFF. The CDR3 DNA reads TGTGCCAGCTCCCCGATAGCGGGAGGGCCCAATGAGCAGTTCTTC.

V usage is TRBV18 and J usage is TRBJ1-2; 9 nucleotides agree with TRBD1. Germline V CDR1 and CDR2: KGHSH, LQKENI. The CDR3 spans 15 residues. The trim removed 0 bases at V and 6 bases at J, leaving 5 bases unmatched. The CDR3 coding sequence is TGTGCCAGCTCACCACCGGGACAGGGCTCAGATGGCTACACCTTC. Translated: CASSPPGQGSDGYTF.

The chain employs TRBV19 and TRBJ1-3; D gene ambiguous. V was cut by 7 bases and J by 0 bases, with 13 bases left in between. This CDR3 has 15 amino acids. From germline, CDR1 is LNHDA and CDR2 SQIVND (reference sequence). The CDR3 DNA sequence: TGTGCCAGTACCGCCGCAGATTTCTCTGGAAACACCATATATTTT. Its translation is CASTAADFSGNTIYF.

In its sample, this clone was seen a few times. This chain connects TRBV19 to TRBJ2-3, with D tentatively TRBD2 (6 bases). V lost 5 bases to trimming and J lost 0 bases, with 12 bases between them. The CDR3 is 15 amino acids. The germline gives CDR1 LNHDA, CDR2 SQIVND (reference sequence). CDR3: CASSRLESSTDTQYF. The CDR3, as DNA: TGTGCCAGTAGTCGACTAGAGTCTAGCACAGATACGCAGTATTTT.

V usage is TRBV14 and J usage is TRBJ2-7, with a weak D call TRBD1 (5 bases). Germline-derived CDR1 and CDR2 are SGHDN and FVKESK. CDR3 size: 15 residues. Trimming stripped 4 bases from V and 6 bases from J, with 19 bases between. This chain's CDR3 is CASSPGHSLPGEQYF. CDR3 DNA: TGTGCCAGCAGCCCAGGGCACAGCCTCCCTGGCGAGCAGTACTTC.

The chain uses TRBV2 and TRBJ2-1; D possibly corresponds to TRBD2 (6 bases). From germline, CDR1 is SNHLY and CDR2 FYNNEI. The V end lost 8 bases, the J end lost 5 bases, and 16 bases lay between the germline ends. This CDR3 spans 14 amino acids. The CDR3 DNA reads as TGTGCCAGCGGATCGGTACTAGCTGACAATGAGCAGTTCTTC. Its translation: CASGSVLADNEQFF. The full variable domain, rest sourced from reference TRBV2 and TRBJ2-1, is EPEVTQTPSHQVTQMGQEVILRCVPISNHLYFYWYRQILGQKVEFLVSFYNNEISEKSEIFDDQFSVERPDGSNFTLKIRSTKLEDSAMYFCASGSVLADNEQFFGPGTRLTVL.

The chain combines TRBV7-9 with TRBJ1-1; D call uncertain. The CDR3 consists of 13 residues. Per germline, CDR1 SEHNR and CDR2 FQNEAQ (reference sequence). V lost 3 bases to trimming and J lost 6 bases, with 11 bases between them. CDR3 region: CASSFLGRPEAFF. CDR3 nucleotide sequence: TGTGCCAGCAGCTTCTTGGGCAGGCCTGAAGCTTTCTTT.

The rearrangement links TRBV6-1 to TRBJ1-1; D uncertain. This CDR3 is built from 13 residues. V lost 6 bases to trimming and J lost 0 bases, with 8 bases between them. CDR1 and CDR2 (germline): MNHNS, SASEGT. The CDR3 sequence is CASRTGLNTEAFF. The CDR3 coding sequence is TGTGCCAGCAGGACTGGGTTGAACACTGAAGCTTTCTTT.

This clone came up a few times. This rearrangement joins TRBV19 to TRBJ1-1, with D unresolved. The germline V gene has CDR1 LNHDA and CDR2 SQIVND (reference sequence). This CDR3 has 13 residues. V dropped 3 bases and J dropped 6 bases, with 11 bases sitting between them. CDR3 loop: CASSIVRSSEAFF. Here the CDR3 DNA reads TGTGCCAGTAGTATCGTCAGATCCTCTGAAGCTTTCTTT.